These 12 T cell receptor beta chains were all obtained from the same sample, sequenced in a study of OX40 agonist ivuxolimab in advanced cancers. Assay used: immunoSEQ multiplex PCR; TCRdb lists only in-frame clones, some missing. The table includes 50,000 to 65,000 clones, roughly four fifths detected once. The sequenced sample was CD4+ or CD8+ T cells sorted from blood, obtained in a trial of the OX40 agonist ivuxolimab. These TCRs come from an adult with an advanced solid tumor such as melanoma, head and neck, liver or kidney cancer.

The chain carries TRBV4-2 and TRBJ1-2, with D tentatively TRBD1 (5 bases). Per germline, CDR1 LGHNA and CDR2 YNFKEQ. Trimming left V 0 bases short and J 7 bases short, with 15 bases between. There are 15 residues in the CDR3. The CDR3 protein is CASSQEFQGRVGYTF. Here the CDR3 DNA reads TGTGCCAGCAGCCAAGAATTCCAGGGACGTGTTGGCTACACCTTC.

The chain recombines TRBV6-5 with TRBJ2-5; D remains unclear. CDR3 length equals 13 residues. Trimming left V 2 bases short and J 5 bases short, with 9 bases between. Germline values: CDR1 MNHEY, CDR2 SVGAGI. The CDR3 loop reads CASSYTGMETQYF. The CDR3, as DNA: TGTGCCAGCAGTTACACCGGCATGGAGACCCAGTACTTC.

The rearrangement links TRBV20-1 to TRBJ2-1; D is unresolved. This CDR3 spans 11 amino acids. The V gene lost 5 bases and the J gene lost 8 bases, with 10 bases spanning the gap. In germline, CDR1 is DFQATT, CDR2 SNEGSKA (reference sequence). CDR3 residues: CSAPLNHEQFF. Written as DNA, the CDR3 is TGCAGTGCTCCCCTTAACCATGAGCAGTTCTTC.

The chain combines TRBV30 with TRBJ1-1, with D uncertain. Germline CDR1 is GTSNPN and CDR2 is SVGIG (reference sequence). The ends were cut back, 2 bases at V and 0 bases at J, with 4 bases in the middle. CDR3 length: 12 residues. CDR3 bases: TGTGCCTGGAGTCCCATGAACACTGAAGCTTTCTTT. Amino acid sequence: CAWSPMNTEAFF.

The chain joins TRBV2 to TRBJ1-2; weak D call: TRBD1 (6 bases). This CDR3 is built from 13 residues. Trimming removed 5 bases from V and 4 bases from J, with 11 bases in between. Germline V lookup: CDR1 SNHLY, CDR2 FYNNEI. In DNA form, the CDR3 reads TGTGCCAGCAGTTTGATGGACAGCTATGGCTACACCTTC. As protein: CASSLMDSYGYTF.

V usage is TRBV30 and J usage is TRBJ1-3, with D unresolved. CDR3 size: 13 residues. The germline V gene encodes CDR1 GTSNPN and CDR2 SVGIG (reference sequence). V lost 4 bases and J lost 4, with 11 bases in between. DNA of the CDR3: TGTGCCTGGACCTTAGGGCCAGGAAACACCATATATTTT. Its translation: CAWTLGPGNTIYF.

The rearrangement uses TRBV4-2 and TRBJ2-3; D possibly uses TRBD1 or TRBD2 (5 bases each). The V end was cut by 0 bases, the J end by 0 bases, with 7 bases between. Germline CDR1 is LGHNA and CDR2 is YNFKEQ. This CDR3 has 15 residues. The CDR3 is CASSQDRDSTDTQYF. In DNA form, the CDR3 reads TGTGCCAGCAGCCAAGACCGGGACAGCACAGATACGCAGTATTTT.

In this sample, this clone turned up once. In DNA form, the CDR3 reads TGTGCCAGCAGCACGCAGGGGATACCCTACAATGAGCAGTTCTTC. Its protein product is CASSTQGIPYNEQFF. The chain recombines TRBV6-1 with TRBJ2-1, with D perhaps matching TRBD1 (6 bases). The V gene's germline CDR1 is MNHNS and CDR2 SASEGT. CDR3 length equals 15 residues. Trimming took 6 bases from V and 2 from J, leaving 14 bases between them.

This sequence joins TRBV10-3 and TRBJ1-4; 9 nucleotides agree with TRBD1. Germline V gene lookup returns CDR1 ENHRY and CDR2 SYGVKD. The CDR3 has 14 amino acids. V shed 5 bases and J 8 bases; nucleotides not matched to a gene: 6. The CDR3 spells CAISRQGEGEKLFF. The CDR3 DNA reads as TGTGCCATCAGTAGACAGGGGGAAGGGGAAAAACTGTTTTTT.

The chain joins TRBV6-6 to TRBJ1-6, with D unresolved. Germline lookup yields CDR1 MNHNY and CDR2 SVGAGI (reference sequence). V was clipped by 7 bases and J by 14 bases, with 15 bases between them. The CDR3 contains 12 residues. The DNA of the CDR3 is TGTGCCAGCACTAAGCCCCTAGGTGCCCTCCACTTT. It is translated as CASTKPLGALHF.

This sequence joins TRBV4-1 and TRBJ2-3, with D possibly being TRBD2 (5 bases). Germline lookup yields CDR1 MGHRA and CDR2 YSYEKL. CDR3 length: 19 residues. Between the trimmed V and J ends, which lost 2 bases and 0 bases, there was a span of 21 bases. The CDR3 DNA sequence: TGCGCCAGCAGCCAACTCAAGCCTAGCTGGGGAGCTAGCACAGATACGCAGTATTTT. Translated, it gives CASSQLKPSWGASTDTQYF.

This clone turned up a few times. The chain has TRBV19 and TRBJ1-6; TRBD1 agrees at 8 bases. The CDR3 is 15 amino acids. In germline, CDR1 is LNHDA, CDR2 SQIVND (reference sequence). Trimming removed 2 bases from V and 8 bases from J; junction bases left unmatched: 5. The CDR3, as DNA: TGTGCCAGTAGTATAATGGCAGGGGGCTATTCACCCCTCCACTTT. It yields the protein CASSIMAGGYSPLHF.